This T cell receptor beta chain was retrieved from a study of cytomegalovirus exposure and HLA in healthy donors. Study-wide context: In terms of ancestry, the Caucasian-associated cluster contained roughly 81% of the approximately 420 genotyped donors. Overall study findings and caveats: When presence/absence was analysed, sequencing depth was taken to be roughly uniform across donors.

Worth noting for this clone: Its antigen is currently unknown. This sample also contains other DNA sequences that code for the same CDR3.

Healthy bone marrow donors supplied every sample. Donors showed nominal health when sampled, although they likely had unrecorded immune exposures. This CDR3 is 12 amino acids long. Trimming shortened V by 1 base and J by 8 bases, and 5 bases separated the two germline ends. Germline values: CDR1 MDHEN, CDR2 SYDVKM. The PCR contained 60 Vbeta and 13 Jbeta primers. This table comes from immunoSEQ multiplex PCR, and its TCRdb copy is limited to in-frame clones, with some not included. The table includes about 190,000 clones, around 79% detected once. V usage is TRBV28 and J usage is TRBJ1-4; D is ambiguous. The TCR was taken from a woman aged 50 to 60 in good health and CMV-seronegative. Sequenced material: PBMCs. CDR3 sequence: CASSLSGEKLFF. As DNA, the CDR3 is TGTGCCAGCAGTTTATCAGGCGAAAAACTGTTTTTT.